The source of this T cell receptor beta chain is a study of cytomegalovirus exposure and HLA in healthy donors (dated 2017 in TCRdb). In terms of the full investigation: An earlier analysis of roughly 500 of the donors reported under 300 Gb of sequence data and roughly 120 million unique TCR beta sequences obtained from approximately 180 million T cells. In the later analysis, no new phenotypic data were used to find candidate immune exposures; instead, reliance was placed on TCR beta sequences and their occurrence across donors. The number of typed donors differed by locus: roughly 620-640 for A, B, C, DRB1 and DQB1; some 500 for DQA1; some 590 for DPA1; and roughly 450 for DPB1. An early release covering about 600 HLA-typed donors comprised about 300 gigabases of sequencing data and about 90 million unique TCR sequences. Among 300 to 500 genotyped donors of the cohort, an average of approximately 220,000 unique TCR beta nucleotide sequences was sequenced per donor, of which about 19% were non-productive. Besides the first cohort of roughly 700 subjects, a separate validation cohort made up of over 100 different subjects was used. Among the roughly 400 genotyped donors, around 79% belonged to the genetic ancestry cluster associated with self-reported Caucasian donors. To predict cytomegalovirus infection status, the study combined high-throughput TCR immunosequencing, statistical association of individual TCRs with disease status, and machine learning. Alongside the repertoire data, information on donor age, sex, ethnicity and CMV serostatus was compiled. An earlier analysis of fewer than 700 of the donors applied high-throughput TCR beta sequencing to assess whether each TCR beta V gene segment acted as functional or pseudogenic. Class I and class II HLA loci were covered by the typing at four-digit resolution. Genome-wide SNP genotypes for about 65% of the roughly 700 donors were used in a later genetic analysis, which treated that subset as a discovery cohort. Because of strong linkage in the cohort, four or five DR-DQ haplotypes were treated as single units for association and clustering. All discovery cohort repertoires had been generated on a single sequencing platform. The T cell repertoires of around 670 subjects were profiled by immunosequencing and related to cytomegalovirus serostatus. The aim of the study was to test whether cataloging public T cell receptors could identify signatures of past pathogen exposure. In a later analysis, previously published TCR beta repertoires from 600 to 850 donors were re-analyzed and high-resolution HLA genotyping was added so that TCR occurrence patterns could be studied. General study outcomes and caveats: The authors suggested that the approach could potentially be generalized to other disease states and immunological phenotypes. For the cohort, immune exposure information was limited to CMV serostatus. When HLA alleles, especially DR and DQ, strongly co-occurred, attributing TCR associations to individual alleles was difficult. In vitro tests confirmed that a few of the cytomegalovirus-associated TCR beta chains recognize cytomegalovirus antigens. In a later analysis, the rate of TCR association differed among HLA loci, with DRB1 alleles having the most associated TCRs and HLA-C alleles having the fewest. In a later genetic analysis, a missense DCLRE1C variant was associated with V-gene and J-gene trimming of TCR beta chains, and the association was replicated in an independent cohort. In a later analysis, HLA-associated TCR beta chains showed more clonal expansion and lower generation probabilities than non-associated chains that were equally common. Some IMGT-functional V segments, including TRBV6-2 and TRBV6-3, could not be told apart with the 87-base-pair reads, so those segments were excluded. The study listed 150 to 200 TCR beta chains as associated with cytomegalovirus. In a later analysis, 15,000 to 20,000 TCR beta sequences were associated with specific HLA alleles at a false discovery rate of 0.05. A cluster of highly shared sequence variants was judged likely to be a technical artifact of the sequencing pipeline. Over 15 rarely observed V segments, including chromosome 9 orphons, were excluded from the earlier analysis of about 610 of the donors because counts were too low. A further reported finding was that TCR beta sequences accurately predicted the HLA-A and HLA-B alleles for most subjects in the first cohort. This cohort had only TCR beta chains sequenced, and the lack of alpha or paired-chain data limited which features could be detected. Because HLA typing was missing for some donors at each locus, association tests included only the typed subset. The classifier was reported to diagnose cytomegalovirus status with high specificity and sensitivity in both the original cohort and the validation cohort. While some public TCRs were present in many individuals, most TCR sequences turned up only very rarely across donors. In an earlier analysis of approximately 600 of the donors, most TCR beta V segments were observed in productive rearrangements about 90% or about 30% of the time, broadly matching IMGT annotations. Linkage disequilibrium might explain the correlated functional status among segregating V segments, but an unknown experimental factor could not be excluded. Several of the top co-occurrence clusters appeared to be linked to parvovirus B19, influenza, CMV and Epstein-Barr virus, according to a later analysis. Sequencing depth was assumed to be roughly uniform across donors in the presence/absence analyses, though that assumption may not hold. According to a later analysis, most CMV-associated TCR beta chains appeared to be HLA-restricted, and the HLA associations seemed to be driven largely by CMV exposure. Compared with the approximately 670-donor mean, donors in an Asian-associated ancestry cluster had fewer N-insertions in productive TCRs, according to a later genetic analysis.

As concerns this clone: Its recognized antigen is unknown. Base qualities are not at hand, and no much larger clone is one base apart.

The library was obtained by the immunoSEQ multiplex PCR assay. For the multiplex PCR, a mixture combining 60 forward primers for TCR Vbeta segments and 13 reverse primers for TCR Jbeta segments was used. Amplification of the CDR3 region of rearranged TCR beta genes was performed with a multiplex PCR assay on genomic DNA. The amplified TCR beta libraries were sequenced on the Illumina HiSeq System as 87-base-pair reads. The authors' analysis ran thus. A later analysis counted some 80 million unique TCR beta chains across the 550 to 800 repertoires, and around 12 million of these chains were shared by at least two donors. To remove PCR and sequencing errors, raw reads were error-corrected and collapsed into unique sequences using a nearest-neighbor algorithm that merged closely related sequences. CDR3 sequences were aligned to IMGT reference sequences to assign V, D and J gene segments. For a sequence to be retained, a match of at least six nucleotides was required to both a V gene segment and a J gene segment. A rearrangement counted as productive if the CDR3 had no stop codons and remained in frame with V and J, and every other rearrangement counted as non-productive. CDR3 was defined by IMGT convention, running from the second conserved V-encoded cysteine to the conserved J-encoded phenylalanine. In an earlier analysis of just under 600 of the donors, sequences lacking an unambiguous match to a single V gene segment were excluded. In an earlier analysis of approximately 550 of the donors, V segments were called functional above 56.7% productive rearrangements and were called segregating when the between-donor standard deviation exceeded 5%. To diagnose cytomegalovirus status from the catalog of TCR beta chain sequences, a statistical classification framework was built. In a later analysis, TCR nucleotide sequences were compared against IMGT/GENE-DB human TR gene sequences so that V and J genes could be assigned. A later analysis assigned CDR3 sequences and most-parsimonious VDJ recombination scenarios with the TCRdist pipeline. In a later analysis, each TCR beta chain was defined by its CDR3 amino acid sequence together with its V-gene family, and reads lacking a unique V-gene family were excluded. To address suspected cross-contamination and a sequencing artifact, a later analysis removed 550 to 750 highly shared, low-generation-probability nucleotide sequences. A later analysis calculated a clonal expansion index for each public chain from normalized within-repertoire ranks of inferred template counts. In a later analysis, generation probabilities were computed using a VDJ recombination model fitted to out-of-frame rearrangements, and the results were checked against IGoR. In a later analysis, hypergeometric tests were used to score TCR-TCR, TCR-HLA and TCR-CMV co-occurrence, with a repertoire-size bias correction applied to TCR pairs. False discovery rates were estimated in a later analysis by permuting HLA or CMV assignments 20 times. A later analysis grouped co-occurring TCRs with DBSCAN, adding TCRdist sequence similarity when clustering within HLA-allele-positive subsets. Repertoires with fewer than 30,000 or more than 120,000 public chains, plus five repertoires with anomalous nucleotide sharing, were excluded from co-occurrence clustering. The table comes from immuneACCESS by way of TCRdb, which keeps in-frame sequences with V and J called. Part of the clones is missing from these tables; in studies checked, under half for an unresolved V gene and the rest for unknown reasons. Clone size and V and J calls were adopted from that table, with D and trimming inferred from the DNA. This sample is represented by 210,000 or so clones; approximately 84% of them were singletons. 0.58% of the sample is in the top ten clones.

V is shortened by 2 bases, J by 4 bases, and the region joining them spans 9 bases. CDR1 and CDR2 were assigned from the germline V gene as SGHRS and YFSETQ. The CDR3 goes from the cysteine to the phenylalanine over 14 residues. The kept DNA is CDR3 alone, 42 bases in frame from the first base. The cohort comprised more than 550 healthy bone marrow donors. Cohort members were all nominally healthy when sampled, although unrecorded immune exposures were likely present. The donor tested CMV seronegative and was one of the 352 seronegative cohort members. Each donor provided a peripheral blood sample, and peripheral blood mononuclear cells were used for TCR beta sequencing. Genomic DNA extraction from the blood cell samples was performed with the Qiagen DNeasy Blood Extraction Kit.

The sequence is built from TRBV5-1 and TRBJ1-4; confidence is insufficient to name the D gene. This TCR derives from a woman aged 40-49 years in good health and CMV-seronegative. The sample comprised PBMCs. The DNA reads as follows: TGCGCCAGCAGCTTCCAGGCGAATAATGAAAAACTGTTTTTT. Translated, this gives CASSFQANNEKLFF. Joined to the reference TRBV5-1 and TRBJ1-4 proteins, this CDR3 gives the full variable domain: KAGVTQTPRYLIKTRGQQVTLSCSPISGHRSVSWYQQTPGQGLQFLFEYFSETQRNKGNFPGRFSGRQFSNSRSEMNVSTLELGDSALYLCASSFQANNEKLFFGSGTQLSVL.